The source of this T cell receptor (beta chain) is a study of OX40 agonist ivuxolimab in advanced cancers. Study details: A male proportion of around 86% was recorded, with mean age approximately 57 years and range 23 to 79. Patients with prior anti-PD-1, anti-PD-L1 or anti-CTLA-4 therapy were eligible; approximately 40% had some. Study-wide results and caveats: The study did not work out the antigen specificity of the expanded peripheral T cells.

On this clone: The antigen is not known.

The repertoire was sequenced with immunoSEQ multiplex PCR; TCRdb's copy has only in-frame clones and lacks some. The sample lists about 100,000 clones; over 75% were seen once. V was cut by 3 bases and J by 5 bases, with 20 bases left in between. CDR3 length: 17 residues. The germline V gene encodes CDR1 KGHSH and CDR2 LQKENI. The study sampled blood at baseline, cycle 4 day 1, and cycle 7 day 1. The source material was CD4+ or CD8+ T cells sorted from blood, sampled in a trial of the OX40 agonist ivuxolimab. This sequence joins TRBV18 and TRBJ2-4; no definite D call. This clonotype was obtained from an adult with an advanced solid tumor such as melanoma, head and neck, liver or kidney cancer. CDR3 residues: CASSPGFLVRSQNIQYF. CDR3 DNA sequence: TGTGCCAGCTCACCTGGTTTTCTCGTCCGTTCCCAAAACATTCAGTACTTC.